A selection of T cell receptor beta chains follows, all from one sample in a study of cytomegalovirus exposure and HLA in healthy donors. Assay: immunoSEQ multiplex PCR; the TCRdb copy retains only in-frame clones and omits some. The sample has around 75,000 clones; the top ten hold roughly 13%. Input material: PBMCs. These receptors were taken from a man aged 45-65 years in good health and CMV-seropositive. The CDR3 runs from the conserved cysteine through the conserved F or W. The D gene is left open where the match is weak.

TRBJ2-3 TRBD1 TRBV9 CASSSTGGLNADTQYF TGTGCCAGCAGCTCCACAGGGGGCTTGAATGCAGATACGCAGTATTTT
TRBJ1-5 - TRBV2 CASSESGGQPQHF TGTGCCAGCAGTGAGAGCGGAGGTCAGCCCCAGCATTTT
TRBJ1-1 TRBD1 TRBV5-1 CASSLAAGGNTEAFF TGCGCCAGCAGCTTGGCGGCAGGGGGGAACACTGAAGCTTTCTTT
TRBJ2-3 - TRBV5-1 CASSFTGGLSTDTQYF TGCGCCAGCAGCTTCACGGGGGGCCTTAGCACAGATACGCAGTATTTT
TRBJ2-2 - TRBV10-3 CAISESFSNTNTGELFF TGTGCCATCAGTGAGTCGTTTAGCAATACGAACACCGGGGAGCTGTTTTTT
TRBJ1-2 TRBD1 TRBV9 CASSPRQGGHYGYTF TGTGCCAGCAGCCCTCGACAGGGAGGACACTATGGCTACACCTTC
TRBJ2-1 - TRBV5-1 CASSLAGLRNEQFF TGCGCCAGCAGCTTGGCAGGGTTGCGGAATGAGCAGTTCTTC
TRBJ1-6 - TRBV28 CASSLEGGLYSPLHF TGTGCCAGCAGTTTAGAGGGGGGACTATATTCACCCCTCCACTTT
TRBJ2-2 TRBD2 TRBV5-1 CASSLLAGNTGELFF TGCGCCAGCAGCTTACTAGCGGGAAATACCGGGGAGCTGTTTTTT
TRBJ2-2 - TRBV12-5 CASGFDVTPGEGGELFF TGTGCTAGTGGTTTCGACGTCACCCCCGGTGAGGGCGGGGAGCTGTTTTTT
TRBJ1-3 - TRBV6-1 CASSEALDRSIYF TGTGCCAGCAGTGAAGCGCTCGACAGGTCCATATATTTT
TRBJ1-5 - TRBV4-1 CASGPGGNQPQHF TGCGCCAGCGGGCCCGGGGGGAACCAGCCCCAGCATTTT
TRBJ2-7 TRBD1 TRBV6-6 CASSYSGQADEQYF TGTGCCAGCAGTTACTCGGGACAGGCTGACGAGCAGTACTTC
TRBJ2-2 - TRBV6-5 CASSYAQEGELFF TGTGCCAGCAGTTACGCACAGGAAGGGGAGCTGTTTTTT
TRBJ2-1 TRBD2 TRBV5-4 CASSLGLAGWGEQFF TGTGCCAGCAGCTTGGGACTAGCGGGGTGGGGCGAGCAGTTCTTC
TRBJ2-7 - TRBV2 CAIRDISYEQYF TGTGCCATCCGGGACATCTCCTACGAGCAGTACTTC
TRBJ1-1 TRBD1 TRBV5-1 CASSSTGGARTEAFF TGCGCCAGCAGCTCCACAGGGGGCGCCCGGACTGAAGCTTTCTTT
TRBJ2-7 TRBD1 TRBV2 CASRLDREYEQYF TGTGCCAGCAGACTAGACAGGGAGTACGAGCAGTACTTC
TRBJ1-4 TRBD1 TRBV7-2 CASSRIWDRESEKLFF TGTGCCAGCAGCCGCATCTGGGACAGGGAGAGTGAAAAACTGTTTTTT
TRBJ1-2 TRBD1 TRBV6-6 CASSYSQGANYGYTF TGTGCCAGCAGTTACTCACAGGGGGCTAACTATGGCTACACCTTC
TRBJ2-2 TRBD2 TRBV10-3 CAIIRGDTGELFF TGTGCCATCATTCGGGGGGACACCGGGGAGCTGTTTTTT
TRBJ1-6 TRBD1 TRBV27 CASSFSGTGGNSPLHF TGTGCCAGCAGTTTCTCCGGGACAGGGGGTAATTCACCCCTCCACTTT
TRBJ2-7 TRBD2 TRBV5-1 CASSDPGLLKEQYF TGCGCCAGCAGCGACCCGGGACTACTAAAGGAGCAGTACTTC
TRBJ2-2 - TRBV18 CASALDSNTGELFF TGTGCCAGCGCGTTGGACAGCAACACCGGGGAGCTGTTTTTT
TRBJ2-3 TRBD2 TRBV5-1 CASSSSGGADTQYF TGCGCCAGCAGCTCAAGCGGGGGGGCCGATACGCAGTATTTT
TRBJ2-2 - TRBV10-3 CAITRQGGTGELFF TGTGCCATCACTCGTCAGGGGGGAACCGGGGAGCTGTTTTTT
TRBJ2-5 - TRBV28 CASRGPEGETQYF TGTGCCAGCCGCGGTCCCGAGGGAGAGACCCAGTACTTC
TRBJ2-1 - TRBV6-5 CASSRRVDFGNEQFF TGTGCCAGCAGCCGACGGGTCGACTTCGGCAATGAGCAGTTCTTC
TRBJ1-1 - TRBV5-8 CASSPLWGGANTEAFF TGTGCCAGCAGCCCGTTGTGGGGGGGTGCTAACACTGAAGCTTTCTTT